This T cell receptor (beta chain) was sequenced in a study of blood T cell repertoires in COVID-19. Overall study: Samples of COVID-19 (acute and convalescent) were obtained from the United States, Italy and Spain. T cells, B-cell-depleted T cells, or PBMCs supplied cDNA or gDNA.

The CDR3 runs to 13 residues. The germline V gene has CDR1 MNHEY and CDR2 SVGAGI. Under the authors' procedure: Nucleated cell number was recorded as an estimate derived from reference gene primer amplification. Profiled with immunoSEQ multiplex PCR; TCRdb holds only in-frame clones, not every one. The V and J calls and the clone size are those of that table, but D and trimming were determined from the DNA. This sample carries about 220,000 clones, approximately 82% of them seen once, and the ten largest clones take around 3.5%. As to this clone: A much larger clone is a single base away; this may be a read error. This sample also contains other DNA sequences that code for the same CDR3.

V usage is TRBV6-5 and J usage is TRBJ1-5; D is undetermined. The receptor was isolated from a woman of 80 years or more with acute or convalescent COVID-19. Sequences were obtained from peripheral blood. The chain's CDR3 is CASNDKPNQPQHF. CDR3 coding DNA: TGTGCCAGCAACGACAAACCCAATCAGCCCCAACATTTT.